Below are 5 T cell receptor beta chains sequenced from a single sample in a study of blood T cell repertoires in COVID-19. Repertoires were generated with immunoSEQ multiplex PCR, while TCRdb's copy carries only in-frame clones and drops some. The data show roughly 160,000 clones, roughly 91% seen once. The source material was peripheral blood. Source of these receptors: a man between 18 and 29 years old with acute or convalescent COVID-19.

The rearrangement joins TRBV2 to TRBJ1-2; the match to TRBD1 covers 9 bases. The junction had 2 bases not matched to a gene; V was cut back by 7 bases and J by 2 bases. The CDR3 loop spans 13 amino acids. Germline values: CDR1 SNHLY, CDR2 FYNNEI. This CDR3 reads CASKTGGNYGYTF. The CDR3, as DNA: TGTGCCAGCAAAACAGGGGGCAACTATGGCTACACCTTC.

The V and J genes are TRBV18 and TRBJ1-2; 8 bases map to TRBD1. The CDR3 sequence is 13 residues long. Trimming removed 10 bases from V and 4 bases from J; junction bases left unmatched: 8. Germline assignment: CDR1 KGHSH and CDR2 LQKENI. CDR3 protein: CATGDRTTYGYTF. CDR3 in DNA: TGTGCCACCGGGGACAGGACGACCTATGGCTACACCTTC.

This clone turned up a few times. V is TRBV3-1 (or the pseudogene TRBV3-2) and J is TRBJ2-1, with 8 bases matching TRBD2. The CDR3 length is 16 residues. CDR1 and CDR2 from the germline V gene are LGHDT and YNNKEL (reference sequence). With V trimmed by 4 bases and J by 3 bases, 8 bases remained unmatched. DNA for the CDR3: TGTGCCAGCAGCCCCAGAACTAGCGGCGGCTACAATGAGCAGTTCTTC. Encoded protein: CASSPRTSGGYNEQFF.

The chain uses TRBV19 and TRBJ2-7; 15 bases line up with TRBD2. Germline CDR1 LNHDA, CDR2 SQIVND (reference sequence). J was trimmed by 3 bases and V by 5 bases; bases with no gene match: 2. This CDR3 region has 15 residues. CDR3 nucleotides: TGTGCCAGTAGTTGGGGACTAGCGGGGGGCTACGAGCAGTACTTC. Its translation: CASSWGLAGGYEQYF.

Only one count was recorded for this clone. The rearrangement uses TRBV29-1 and TRBJ2-1; TRBD2 aligns across 10 bases. Germline V gene data show CDR1 as SQVTM and CDR2 as ANQGSEA. The ends lost 8 bases at V and 10 bases at J; junction bases unmatched: 8. The CDR3 is 12 amino acids. CDR3 nucleotides: TGCAGCAGTACTCGGACTAGCGGCGAGCAGTTCTTC. The encoded protein is CSSTRTSGEQFF.